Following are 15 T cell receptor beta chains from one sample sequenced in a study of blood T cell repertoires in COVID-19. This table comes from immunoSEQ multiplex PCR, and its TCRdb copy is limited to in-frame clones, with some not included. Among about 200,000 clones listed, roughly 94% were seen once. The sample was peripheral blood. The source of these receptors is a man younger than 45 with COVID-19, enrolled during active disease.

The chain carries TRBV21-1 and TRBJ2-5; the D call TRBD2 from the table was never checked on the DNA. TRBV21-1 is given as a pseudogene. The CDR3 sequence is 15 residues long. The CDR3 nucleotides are TGTGCCAGCAGCCCAAATCCCCAGCGGGGAGAGACCCAGTACTTC. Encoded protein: CASSPNPQRGETQYF.

The CDR3 DNA follows: TGTGCCAGTAGTGTATCGGCGGGGGGCTTAGATACGCAGTATTTT. Encoded protein: CASSVSAGGLDTQYF. V gene TRBV19 combines with J gene TRBJ2-3; 8 bases align to TRBD2. The CDR3 length is 15 residues. CDR1 and CDR2 (germline): LNHDA, SQIVND (reference sequence). The V gene end was trimmed by 5 bases and the J gene end by 5 bases; junction bases not matched to a gene: 9. The whole variable domain, remainder taken from reference TRBV19 and TRBJ2-3, is DGGITQSPKYLFRKEGQNVTLSCEQNLNHDAMYWYRQDPGQGLRLIYYSQIVNDFQKGDIAEGYSVSREKKESFPLTVTSAQKNPTAFYLCASSVSAGGLDTQYFGPGTRLTVL.

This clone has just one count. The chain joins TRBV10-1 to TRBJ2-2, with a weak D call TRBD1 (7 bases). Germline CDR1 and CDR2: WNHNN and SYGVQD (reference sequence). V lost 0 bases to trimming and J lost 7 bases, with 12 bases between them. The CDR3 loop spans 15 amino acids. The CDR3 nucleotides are TGCGCCAGCAGTGAGTCCAGGGGGGCGATCGGGGAGCTGTTTTTT. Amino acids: CASSESRGAIGELFF.

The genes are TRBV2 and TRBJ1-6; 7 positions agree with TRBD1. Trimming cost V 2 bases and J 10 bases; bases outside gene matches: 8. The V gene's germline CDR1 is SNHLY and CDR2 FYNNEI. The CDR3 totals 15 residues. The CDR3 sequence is CASSEKGRGQSPLHF. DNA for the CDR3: TGTGCCAGCAGTGAAAAGGGTAGGGGACAGTCACCCCTCCACTTT.

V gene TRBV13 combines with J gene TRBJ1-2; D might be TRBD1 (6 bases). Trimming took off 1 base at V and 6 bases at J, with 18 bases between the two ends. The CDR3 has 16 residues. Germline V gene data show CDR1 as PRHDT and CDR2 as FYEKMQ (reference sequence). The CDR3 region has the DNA TGTGCCAGCAGCTTAGCCTCCACAGGGAGCTCGAATGGCTACACCTTC. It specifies CASSLASTGSSNGYTF.

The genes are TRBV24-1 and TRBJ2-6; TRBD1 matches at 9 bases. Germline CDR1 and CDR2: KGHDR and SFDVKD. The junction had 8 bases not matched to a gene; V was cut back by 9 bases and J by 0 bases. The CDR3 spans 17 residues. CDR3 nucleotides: TGTGCCACCCCCGGGGGACAGGGTGACTCTGGGGCCAACGTCCTGACTTTC. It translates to CATPGGQGDSGANVLTF.

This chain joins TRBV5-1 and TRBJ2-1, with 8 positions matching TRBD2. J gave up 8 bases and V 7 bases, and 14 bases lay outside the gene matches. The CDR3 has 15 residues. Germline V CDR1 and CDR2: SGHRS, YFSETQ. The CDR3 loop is CASQLGSGGNHEQFF. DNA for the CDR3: TGCGCCAGCCAGCTGGGCAGCGGGGGCAACCATGAGCAGTTCTTC. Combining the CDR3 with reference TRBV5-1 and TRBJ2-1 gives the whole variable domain KAGVTQTPRYLIKTRGQQVTLSCSPISGHRSVSWYQQTPGQGLQFLFEYFSETQRNKGNFPGRFSGRQFSNSRSEMNVSTLELGDSALYLCASQLGSGGNHEQFFGPGTRLTVL.

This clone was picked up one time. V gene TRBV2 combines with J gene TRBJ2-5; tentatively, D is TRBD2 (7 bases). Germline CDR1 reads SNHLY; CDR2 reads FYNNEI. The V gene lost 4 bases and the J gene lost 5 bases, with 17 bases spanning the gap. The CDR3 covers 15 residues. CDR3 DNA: TGTGCCAGCAGTGCTCACGGGGGGCGCCAGGAGACCCAGTACTTC. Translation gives CASSAHGGRQETQYF.

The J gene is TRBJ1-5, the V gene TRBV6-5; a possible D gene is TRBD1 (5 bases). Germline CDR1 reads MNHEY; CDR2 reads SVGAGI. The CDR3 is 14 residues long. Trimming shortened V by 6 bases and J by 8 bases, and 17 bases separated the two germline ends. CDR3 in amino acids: CASRGGGRVEPQHF. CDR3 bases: TGTGCCAGCAGGGGGGGAGGGAGAGTGGAGCCCCAGCATTTT.

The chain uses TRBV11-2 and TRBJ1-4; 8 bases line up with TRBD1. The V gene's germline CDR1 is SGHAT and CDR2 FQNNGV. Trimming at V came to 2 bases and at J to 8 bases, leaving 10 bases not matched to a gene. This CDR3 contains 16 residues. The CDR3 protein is CASSLSDRGMGEKLFF. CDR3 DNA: TGTGCCAGCAGCTTAAGTGACAGGGGTATGGGGGAAAAACTGTTTTTT.

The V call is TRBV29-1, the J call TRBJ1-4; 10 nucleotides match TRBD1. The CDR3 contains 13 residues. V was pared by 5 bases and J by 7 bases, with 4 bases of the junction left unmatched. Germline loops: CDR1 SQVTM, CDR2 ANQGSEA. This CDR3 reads CSVRTGGSEKLFF. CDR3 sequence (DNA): TGCAGCGTTCGGACAGGGGGTAGTGAAAAACTGTTTTTT.

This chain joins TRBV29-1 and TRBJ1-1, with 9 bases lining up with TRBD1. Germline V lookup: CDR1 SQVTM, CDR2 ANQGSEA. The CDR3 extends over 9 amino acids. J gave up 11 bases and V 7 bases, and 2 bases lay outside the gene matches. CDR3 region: CSGGTGAFF. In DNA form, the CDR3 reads TGCAGCGGCGGGACAGGGGCTTTCTTT.

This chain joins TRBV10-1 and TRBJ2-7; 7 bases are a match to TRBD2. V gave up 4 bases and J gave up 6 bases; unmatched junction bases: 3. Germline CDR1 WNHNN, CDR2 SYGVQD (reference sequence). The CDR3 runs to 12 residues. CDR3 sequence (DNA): TGCGCCAGCAGTGTATCGGGGGGCGAGCAGTACTTC. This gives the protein CASSVSGGEQYF.

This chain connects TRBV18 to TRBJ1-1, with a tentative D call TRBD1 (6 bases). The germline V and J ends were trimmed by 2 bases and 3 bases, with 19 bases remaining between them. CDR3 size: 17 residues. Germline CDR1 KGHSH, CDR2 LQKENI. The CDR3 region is CASSPWDTTSGDTEAFF. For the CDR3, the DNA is TGTGCCAGCTCACCATGGGACACTACCTCTGGGGACACTGAAGCTTTCTTT.

In DNA form, the CDR3 reads TGTGCCAGCAGCTTAGATGGGGGGTCTGGAAACACCATATATTTT. This translates into CASSLDGGSGNTIYF. The V and J genes are TRBV7-2 and TRBJ1-3; tentative D call: TRBD1 (5 bases). The CDR3 has 15 amino acids. CDR1 and CDR2 from the germline V gene are SGHTA and FQGNSA. V was trimmed by 1 base and J by 1 base, leaving 8 bases between them. Variable domain in full (rest from reference TRBV7-2 and TRBJ1-3): GAGVSQSPSNKVTEKGKDVELRCDPISGHTALYWYRQSLGQGLEFLIYFQGNSAPDKSGLPSDRFSAERTGGSVSTLTIQRTQQEDSAVYLCASSLDGGSGNTIYFGEGSWLTVV.